This TCR beta chain appears in the sequencing data of a study of OX40 agonist ivuxolimab in advanced cancers. The overall study: The group had a mean age of about 65 years, ranged from 23 to 79, and was 80% to 85% male. Earlier anti-PD-1, anti-PD-L1 or anti-CTLA-4 therapy was permitted; around 40% had received some.

Overall study results and limits: With doses of 0.1-3.0 mg/kg, partial responders showed among the lowest clonal expansion.

A word on this clone: Its antigen is still unknown.

The assay was immunoSEQ multiplex PCR, and TCRdb's table has in-frame clones only and misses some. The sample has 57,000 or so clones; roughly 84% are singletons. CDR3 length: 18 amino acids. The V segment lost 4 bases and the J segment 3 bases; nucleotides outside the gene matches: 11. The germline V gene has CDR1 LNHDA and CDR2 SQIVND (reference sequence). If patients had autoimmune disease history or systemic immunosuppression, they were excluded. V usage is TRBV19 and J usage is TRBJ2-1; 11 bases map to TRBD2. Source: CD4+ or CD8+ T cells sorted from blood, taken in a trial of the OX40 agonist ivuxolimab. This TCR came from an adult with an advanced solid tumor such as melanoma, head and neck, liver or kidney cancer. The CDR3, as DNA: TGTGCCAGTAGTAGGCAGGGGACTAGCGGTTACTTCTACAATGAGCAGTTCTTC. This sequence encodes CASSRQGTSGYFYNEQFF.